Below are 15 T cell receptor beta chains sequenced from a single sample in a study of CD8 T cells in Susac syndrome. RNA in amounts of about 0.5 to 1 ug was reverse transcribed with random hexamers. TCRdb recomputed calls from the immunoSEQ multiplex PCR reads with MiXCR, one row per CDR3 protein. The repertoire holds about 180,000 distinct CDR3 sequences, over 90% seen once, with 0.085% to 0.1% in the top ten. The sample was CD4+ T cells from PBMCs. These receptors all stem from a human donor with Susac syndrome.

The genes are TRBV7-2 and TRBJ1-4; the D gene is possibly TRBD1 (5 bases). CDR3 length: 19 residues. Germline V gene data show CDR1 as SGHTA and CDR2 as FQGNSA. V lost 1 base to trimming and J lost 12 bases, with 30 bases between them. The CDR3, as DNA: TGTGCCAGCAGCTTAGTTCTGAGTGACAGTGGAGGCGCGCGGAATGAACTGTTTTTT. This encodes CASSLVLSDSGGARNELFF.

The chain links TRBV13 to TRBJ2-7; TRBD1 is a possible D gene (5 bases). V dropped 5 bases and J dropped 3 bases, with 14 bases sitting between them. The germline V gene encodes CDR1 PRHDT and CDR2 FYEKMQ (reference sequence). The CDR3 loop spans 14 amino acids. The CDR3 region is CASSRQGYGYEQYF. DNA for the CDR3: TGTGCCAGCAGCCGTCAGGGATACGGCTACGAGCAGTACTTC.

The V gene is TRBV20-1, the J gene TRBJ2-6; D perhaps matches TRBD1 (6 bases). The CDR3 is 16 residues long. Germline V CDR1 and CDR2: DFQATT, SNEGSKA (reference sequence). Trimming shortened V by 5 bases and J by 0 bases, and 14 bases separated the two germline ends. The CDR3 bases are TGCAGTGCTCCCCCGACAGGAAACTCTGGGGCCAACGTCCTGACTTTC. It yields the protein CSAPPTGNSGANVLTF.

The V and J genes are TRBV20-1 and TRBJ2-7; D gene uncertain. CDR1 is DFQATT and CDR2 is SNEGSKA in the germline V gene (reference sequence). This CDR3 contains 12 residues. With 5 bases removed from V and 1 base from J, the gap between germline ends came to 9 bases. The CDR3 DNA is TGCAGTGCTTGGCCAGAGTCCTACGAGCAGTACTTC. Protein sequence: CSAWPESYEQYF.

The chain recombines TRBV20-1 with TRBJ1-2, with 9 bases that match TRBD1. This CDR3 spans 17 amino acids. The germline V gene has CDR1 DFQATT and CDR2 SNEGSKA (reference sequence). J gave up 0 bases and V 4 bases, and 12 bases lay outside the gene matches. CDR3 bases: TGCAGTGCTAATCAATGGACAGGGGCCAAAACTAACTATGGCTACACCTTC. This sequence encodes CSANQWTGAKTNYGYTF.

CDR3 loop: CASSLQNTEAFF. The CDR3 DNA follows: TGTGCCAGCAGCTTACAGAACACTGAAGCTTTCTTT. The chain recombines TRBV28 with TRBJ1-1; D remains unclear. Germline CDR1 and CDR2: MDHEN and SYDVKM. The CDR3 contains 12 residues. Trimming took 6 bases from V and 1 from J, leaving 6 bases between them.

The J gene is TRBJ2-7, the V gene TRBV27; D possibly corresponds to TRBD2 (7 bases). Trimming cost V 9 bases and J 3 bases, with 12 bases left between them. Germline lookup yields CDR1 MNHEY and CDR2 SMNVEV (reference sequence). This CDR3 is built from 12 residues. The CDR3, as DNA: TGTGCCAGTCGGGGGGCGCACTACGAGCAGTACTTC. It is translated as CASRGAHYEQYF.

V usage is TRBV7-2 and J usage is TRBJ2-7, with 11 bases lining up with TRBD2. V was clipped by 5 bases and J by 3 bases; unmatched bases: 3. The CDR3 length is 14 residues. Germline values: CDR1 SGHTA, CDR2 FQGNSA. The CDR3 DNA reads TGTGCCAGCAGCATCACTAGCGGGGGCTACGAGCAGTACTTC. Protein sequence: CASSITSGGYEQYF.

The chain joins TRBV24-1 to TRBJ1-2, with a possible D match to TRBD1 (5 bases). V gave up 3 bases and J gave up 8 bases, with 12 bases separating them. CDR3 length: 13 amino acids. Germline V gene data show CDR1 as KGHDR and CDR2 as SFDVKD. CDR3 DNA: TGTGCCACCAGTGATGCCACGGGGGGAGGCTACACCTTC. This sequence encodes CATSDATGGGYTF.

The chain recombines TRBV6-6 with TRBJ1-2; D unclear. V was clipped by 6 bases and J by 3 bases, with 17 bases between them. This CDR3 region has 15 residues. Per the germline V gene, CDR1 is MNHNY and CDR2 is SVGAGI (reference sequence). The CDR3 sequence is CASSLRTLLHYGYTF. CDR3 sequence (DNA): TGTGCCAGCAGCCTCCGGACGCTACTGCACTATGGCTACACCTTC.

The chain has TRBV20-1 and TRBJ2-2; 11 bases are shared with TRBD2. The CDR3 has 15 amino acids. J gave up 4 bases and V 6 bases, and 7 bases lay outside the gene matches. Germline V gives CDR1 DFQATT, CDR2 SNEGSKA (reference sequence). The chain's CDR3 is CSAPTSGRRTGELFF. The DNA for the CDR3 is TGCAGTGCCCCCACTAGCGGGAGACGCACCGGGGAGCTGTTTTTT.

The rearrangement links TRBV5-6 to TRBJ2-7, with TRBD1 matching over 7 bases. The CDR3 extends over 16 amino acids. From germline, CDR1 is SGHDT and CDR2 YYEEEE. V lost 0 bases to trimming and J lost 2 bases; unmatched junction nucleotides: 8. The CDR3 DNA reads TGTGCCAGCAGCTTGGCCCTGACAGGGAAAGCCTACGAGCAGTACTTC. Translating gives CASSLALTGKAYEQYF.

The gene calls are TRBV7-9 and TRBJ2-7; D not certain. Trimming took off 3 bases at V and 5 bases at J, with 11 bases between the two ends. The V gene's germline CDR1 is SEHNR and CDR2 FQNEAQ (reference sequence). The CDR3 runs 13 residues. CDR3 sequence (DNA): TGTGCCAGCAGCTTCGGGTCTGGAAACGAGCAGTACTTC. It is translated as CASSFGSGNEQYF.

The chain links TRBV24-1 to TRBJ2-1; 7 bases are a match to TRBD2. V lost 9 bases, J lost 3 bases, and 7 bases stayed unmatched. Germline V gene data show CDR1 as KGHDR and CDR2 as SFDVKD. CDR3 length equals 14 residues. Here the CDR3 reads CATAGASGYNEQFF. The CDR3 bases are TGTGCCACCGCTGGGGCTAGCGGCTACAATGAGCAGTTCTTC.

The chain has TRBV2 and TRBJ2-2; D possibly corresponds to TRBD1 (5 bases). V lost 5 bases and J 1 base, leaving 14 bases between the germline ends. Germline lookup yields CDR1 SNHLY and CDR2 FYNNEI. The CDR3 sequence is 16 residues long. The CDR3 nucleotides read TGTGCCAGCAGTTTGTCGAGACAGAGGAACACCGGGGAGCTGTTTTTT. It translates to CASSLSRQRNTGELFF.